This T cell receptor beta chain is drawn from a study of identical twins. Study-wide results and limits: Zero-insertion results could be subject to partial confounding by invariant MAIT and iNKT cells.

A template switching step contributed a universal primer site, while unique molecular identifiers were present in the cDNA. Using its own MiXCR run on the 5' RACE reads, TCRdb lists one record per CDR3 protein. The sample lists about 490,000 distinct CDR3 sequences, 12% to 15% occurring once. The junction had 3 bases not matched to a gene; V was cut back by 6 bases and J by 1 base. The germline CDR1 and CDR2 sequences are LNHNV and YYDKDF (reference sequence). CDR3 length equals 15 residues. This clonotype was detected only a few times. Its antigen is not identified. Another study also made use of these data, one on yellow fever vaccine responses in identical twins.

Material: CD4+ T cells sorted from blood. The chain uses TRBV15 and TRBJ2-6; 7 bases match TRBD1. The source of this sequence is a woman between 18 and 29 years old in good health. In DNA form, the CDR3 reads TGTGCCACCAGTGAGACAGGGTCTGGGGCCAACGTCCTGACTTTC. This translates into CATSETGSGANVLTF.